This T cell receptor (beta chain) was captured in a study of blood T cell repertoires in COVID-19 (TCRdb year 2020). Regarding the research as a whole: Collaborator samples came from the United States, Italy and Spain and covered acute and convalescent phases of COVID-19. HLA class I and class II types, where available, came from metadata supplied by the sample provider rather than from assay-based typing. The dataset comprised deeply sampled blood TCRbeta repertoires from subjects exposed to, actively infected with, or recovered from COVID-19. The repertoires were released in a freely available public database intended as a resource for research on the immune response to SARS-CoV-2. The prospective study material was composed of cDNA or gDNA derived from T cells, B-cell-depleted T cells, or PBMCs. The sample metadata nearly always contained a de-identified subject ID, COVID-19 status, age in years and sex. Samples came from the ongoing ImmuneRACE study (first 160 participants) plus 1,254 subjects from 6 global collaborators.

In regard to this clone: There is no known antigen for this receptor. Base qualities are missing; no much larger clone stands one base away.

Whole blood was collected in K2EDTA tubes by collaborating institutions according to the institutions' own protocols. For TCRbeta analysis, collaborator samples were shipped as frozen whole blood, as isolated PBMCs, or as DNA extracted from either sample type. Clipping removes 0 bases from V and 2 bases from J, with 5 as the unmatched junction base count. The CDR3, cysteine through phenylalanine, is 16 amino acids long. The sequence is cut down to CDR3 DNA, 48 bases in frame from base 1. CDR1 and CDR2, looked up from the germline V gene, are LGHNA and YNFKEQ. What the study reported, not specific to this receptor: The amount of clinical and demographic metadata varied by source and participant and was provided uncurated.

The immunoSEQ Assay, a bias-controlled multiplex PCR, was used to amplify TCRbeta CDR3 regions from genomic DNA. The authors' analysis ran thus. The number of nucleated cells in each sample was estimated by amplification of reference gene primers within the assay. Sequence reads were collapsed and filtered to measure the absolute abundance of every unique TCRbeta CDR3 rearrangement. For each sample, productive Simpson clonality was calculated by taking the square root of Simpson's diversity index across productive rearrangements. TCRdb holds this immuneACCESS table with in-frame rearrangements only. Some clones are missing; in checked studies, unresolved V genes explain under half, and the rest has no known cause. V and J calls and clone size are those listed in that table; D and trimming were worked out from the DNA. The sample has some 150,000 clones on record, about 90% of them singletons. The top ten clonotypes cover 1.5% of the sample.

This sequence originates from a woman aged 55-70 years with acute or convalescent COVID-19. Sequencing input: peripheral blood. The V gene is TRBV4-2 and the J gene is TRBJ2-5; TRBD2 agrees with 8 junctional bases. Here the CDR3 is given as CASSQDFQRGQETQYF. Read as DNA, the sequence is TGTGCCAGCAGCCAAGATTTCCAGCGGGGGCAAGAGACCCAGTACTTC.